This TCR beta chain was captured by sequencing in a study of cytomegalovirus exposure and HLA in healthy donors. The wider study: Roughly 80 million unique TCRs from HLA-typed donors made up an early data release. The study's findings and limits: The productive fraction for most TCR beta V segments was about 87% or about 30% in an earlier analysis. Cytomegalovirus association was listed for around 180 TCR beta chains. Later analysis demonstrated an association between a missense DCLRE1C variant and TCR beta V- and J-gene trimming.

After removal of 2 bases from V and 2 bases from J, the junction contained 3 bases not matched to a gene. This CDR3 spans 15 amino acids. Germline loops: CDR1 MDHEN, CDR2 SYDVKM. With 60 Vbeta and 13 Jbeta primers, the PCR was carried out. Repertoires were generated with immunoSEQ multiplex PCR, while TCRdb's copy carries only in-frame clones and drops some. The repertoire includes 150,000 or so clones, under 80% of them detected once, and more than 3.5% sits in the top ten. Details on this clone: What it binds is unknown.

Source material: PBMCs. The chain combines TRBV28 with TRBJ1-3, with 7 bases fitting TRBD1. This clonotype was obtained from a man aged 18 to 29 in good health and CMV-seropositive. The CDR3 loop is CASSLPTGAGNTIYF. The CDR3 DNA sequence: TGTGCCAGCAGTTTACCCACAGGGGCTGGAAACACCATATATTTT.